This record looks at one T cell receptor beta chain sequence and its context. These data are taken from a study of cytomegalovirus exposure and HLA in healthy donors. Trimming shortened V by 7 bases and J by 6 bases, and 12 bases separated the two germline ends. Germline CDR1 reads DFQATT; CDR2 reads SNEGSKA (reference sequence). The CDR3 consists of 11 residues. The assay was immunoSEQ multiplex PCR, and TCRdb's table has in-frame clones only and misses some. The repertoire holds about 170,000 clones, with more than 75% as singletons. The clonotype originates from a woman aged 30 to 39 in good health and CMV-seronegative. Sequencing was carried out using PBMCs. The rearrangement links TRBV20-1 to TRBJ1-2; D gene unclear. DNA of the CDR3: TGCAGTGAGTTAAGCGGGGATGGCTACACCTTC. It yields the protein CSELSGDGYTF.